This T cell receptor beta chain was identified during a study of identical twins. The study's findings and limits: Recombination models fit unrelated individuals' TCR alpha sharing but underestimated twins'. Those out-of-frame alpha sequences shared by twins showed an excess of low generation probability.

The CDR3 contains 15 residues. The ends were cut back, 3 bases at V and 0 bases at J, with 11 bases in the middle. The germline CDR1 and CDR2 sequences are MNHNS and SASEGT. Unique molecular identifiers were in the cDNA, with template-switch universal primer binding. TCRdb passed the 5' RACE reads through MiXCR, listing each CDR3 protein once. The sample has 1,800,000 or so distinct CDR3 sequences, under 35% seen once. This clonotype turned up a few times. As yet, its antigen is unknown. Material for sequencing was cord blood. The chain has TRBV6-1 and TRBJ1-2; D unresolved. This sequence was found in a newborn girl in good health. CDR3 nucleotides: TGTGCCAGCAGTGATGGGATTACACCTAACTATGGCTACACCTTC. Translating gives CASSDGITPNYGYTF.